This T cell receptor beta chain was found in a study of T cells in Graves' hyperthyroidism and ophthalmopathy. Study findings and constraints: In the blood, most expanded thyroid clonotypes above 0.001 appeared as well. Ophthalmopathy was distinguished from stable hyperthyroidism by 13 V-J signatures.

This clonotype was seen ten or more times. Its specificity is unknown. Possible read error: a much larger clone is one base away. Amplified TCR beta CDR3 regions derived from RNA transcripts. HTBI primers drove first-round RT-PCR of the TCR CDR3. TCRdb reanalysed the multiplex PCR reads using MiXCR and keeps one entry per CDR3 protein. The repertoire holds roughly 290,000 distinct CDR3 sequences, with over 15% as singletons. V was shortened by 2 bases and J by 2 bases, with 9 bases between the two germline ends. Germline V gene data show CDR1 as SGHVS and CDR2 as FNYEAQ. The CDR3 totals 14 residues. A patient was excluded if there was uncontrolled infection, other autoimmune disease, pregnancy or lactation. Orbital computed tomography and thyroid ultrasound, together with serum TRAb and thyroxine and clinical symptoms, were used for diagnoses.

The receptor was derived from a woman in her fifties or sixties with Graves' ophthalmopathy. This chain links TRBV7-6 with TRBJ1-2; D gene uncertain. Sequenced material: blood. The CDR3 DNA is TGTGCCAGCAGCTTAAGGGCCGGGAACTATGGCTACACCTTC. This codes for CASSLRAGNYGYTF.